The rows below give T cell receptor beta chains drawn from one sample of a study of long-term antiretroviral therapy in people with HIV. Assay: immunoSEQ multiplex PCR; the TCRdb copy retains only in-frame clones and omits some. The sample lists about 18,000 clones, 91% seen once, with roughly 10% in the top ten. The sequenced sample was unsorted PBMCs, obtained 3 years after starting antiretroviral therapy. All receptors derive from a man in his forties or fifties with HIV. The CDR3 runs from the conserved cysteine through the conserved F or W. A D gene is named only where the DNA matches it firmly. The size of a clone is reported for some rows only, either as once, few or many, or as a class for expanded clones.

cdr3_nt: TGTGCCAGCAGCACACGGGACAGTGAAGCTTTCTTT
cdr3_aa: CASSTRDSEAFF
v_call: TRBV7-6
d_call: TRBD1
clone_size: .
j_call: TRBJ1-1

cdr3_nt: TGTGCCAGCAGCTTGTTAGGAGGAGCGAGCACTGAAGCTTTCTTT
cdr3_aa: CASSLLGGASTEAFF
v_call: TRBV5-6
d_call: .
clone_size: .
j_call: TRBJ1-1

cdr3_nt: TGTGCCAGCTCACCACCAGGGGTAGGGAGCAATCAGCCCCAGCATTTT
cdr3_aa: CASSPPGVGSNQPQHF
v_call: TRBV18
d_call: .
clone_size: .
j_call: TRBJ1-5

cdr3_nt: TGTGCCAGCTCCCCCGTGACGGCCAATGAAGCTTTCTTT
cdr3_aa: CASSPVTANEAFF
v_call: TRBV18
d_call: .
clone_size: .
j_call: TRBJ1-1

cdr3_nt: TGTGCCAGCAGTTCGGGCCCCGGCTACGCGCAGTACTTC
cdr3_aa: CASSSGPGYAQYF
v_call: TRBV27
d_call: .
clone_size: .
j_call: TRBJ2-7

cdr3_nt: TGTGCAAGTCGCCGACCTTCCCGGACAGGCCACTCTGGAAACACCATATATTTT
cdr3_aa: CASRRPSRTGHSGNTIYF
v_call: TRBV12-2
d_call: .
clone_size: few
j_call: TRBJ1-3

cdr3_nt: TGTGCCAGCAGCGTCCCGGGACAGGGAGTGAACACTGAAGCTTTCTTT
cdr3_aa: CASSVPGQGVNTEAFF
v_call: TRBV7-9
d_call: TRBD1
clone_size: .
j_call: TRBJ1-1

cdr3_nt: TGCAGCGTTAAAGGACAGGGAGCCGACAATGAGCAGTTCTTC
cdr3_aa: CSVKGQGADNEQFF
v_call: TRBV29-1
d_call: TRBD1
clone_size: .
j_call: TRBJ2-1

cdr3_nt: TGCGCCAGCAGCCAATCCAGGACAGGGCCCGGTGCTTTCTTT
cdr3_aa: CASSQSRTGPGAFF
v_call: TRBV4-3
d_call: TRBD1
clone_size: .
j_call: TRBJ1-1

cdr3_nt: TGTGCCAGCAGCAAAGCGGGGGCCTCTACCCACGAGCAGTACTTC
cdr3_aa: CASSKAGASTHEQYF
v_call: TRBV13
d_call: TRBD2
clone_size: .
j_call: TRBJ2-7

cdr3_nt: TGTGCCAGCAGCCTAACCGGGCGGCAAGAGACCCAGTACTTC
cdr3_aa: CASSLTGRQETQYF
v_call: TRBV7-9
d_call: .
clone_size: .
j_call: TRBJ2-5

cdr3_nt: TGTGCCATCAGCCAGGGAGGGATCCCGTCCACCGGGGAGCTGTTTTTT
cdr3_aa: CAISQGGIPSTGELFF
v_call: TRBV10-3
d_call: TRBD2
clone_size: .
j_call: TRBJ2-2

cdr3_nt: TGTGCCAGCAGCCTCCGGGACAGGGTGGGAAAGAACACTGAAGCTTTCTTT
cdr3_aa: CASSLRDRVGKNTEAFF
v_call: TRBV5-8
d_call: TRBD1
clone_size: .
j_call: TRBJ1-1

cdr3_nt: TGTGCCAGCAGCTCCCCCAACACCGCTCTTAGCTCCTATAATTCACCCCTCCACTTT
cdr3_aa: CASSSPNTALSSYNSPLHF
v_call: TRBV11-2
d_call: .
clone_size: .
j_call: TRBJ1-6

cdr3_nt: TGTGCCAGCAGCGTAGCTCTAGGGGCCTACGAGCAGTACTTC
cdr3_aa: CASSVALGAYEQYF
v_call: TRBV9
d_call: .
clone_size: .
j_call: TRBJ2-7

cdr3_nt: TGTGCCAGCTCCCCTCGCTTAGCGGGGGGCCCTAACACAGATACGCAGTATTTT
cdr3_aa: CASSPRLAGGPNTDTQYF
v_call: TRBV18
d_call: TRBD2
clone_size: .
j_call: TRBJ2-3

cdr3_nt: TGTGCCAGCAGCTTGGGGGCCGGGGCCGAGACCCAGTACTTC
cdr3_aa: CASSLGAGAETQYF
v_call: TRBV5-4
d_call: .
clone_size: .
j_call: TRBJ2-5

cdr3_nt: TGTGCCAGCAGCTTAGGCCAGGGGACAGATACGCAGTATTTT
cdr3_aa: CASSLGQGTDTQYF
v_call: TRBV7-7
d_call: .
clone_size: .
j_call: TRBJ2-3

cdr3_nt: TGCAGCGTTGAAGGGCGGGAGTACGAGCAGTACTTC
cdr3_aa: CSVEGREYEQYF
v_call: TRBV29-1
d_call: TRBD2
clone_size: .
j_call: TRBJ2-7

cdr3_nt: TGTGCCAGCAGCCCCTCGGGTAGCTCCGGGACCGGGGAGCTGTTTTTT
cdr3_aa: CASSPSGSSGTGELFF
v_call: TRBV11-2
d_call: .
clone_size: .
j_call: TRBJ2-2

cdr3_nt: TGCAGCGTTGAAGGGGCAGGGAATCAGCCCCAGCATTTT
cdr3_aa: CSVEGAGNQPQHF
v_call: TRBV29-1
d_call: .
clone_size: .
j_call: TRBJ1-5

cdr3_nt: TGCAGCACCTACACCAGGGTGGGTGAAAAACTGTTTTTT
cdr3_aa: CSTYTRVGEKLFF
v_call: TRBV29-1
d_call: .
clone_size: .
j_call: TRBJ1-4